A selection of T cell receptor beta chains follows, all from one sample in a study of siplizumab effects on memory and regulatory T cells. Libraries were prepared by immunoSEQ multiplex PCR; TCRdb keeps only in-frame clonotypes and omits some of them. The top ten clones hold around 1.1% of a sample with roughly 100,000 clones, roughly nine tenths of them seen once. The sample taken for sequencing was CD4+ T cells sorted from blood. These receptors all stem from a human donor in good health. Each CDR3 is given with its conserved first and last residue. The D gene is left open where the match is weak. Not every row has a clone size; where given, it reads once, few, many or a size class.

J: TRBJ2-3; D: TRBD2; size: once; length: 14; V: TRBV7-6; DNA: TGTGCCAGCAGCTTAATCGCGGGGGGGGATACGCAGTATTTT; CDR3: CASSLIAGGDTQYF
J: TRBJ2-6; D: TRBD1; size: -; length: 15; V: TRBV28; DNA: TGTGCCAGCAGCCAAACAGGGGTTGGGGCCAACGTCCTGACTTTC; CDR3: CASSQTGVGANVLTF
J: TRBJ1-5; D: -; size: -; length: 14; V: TRBV5-1; DNA: TGCGCCAGCAGCTTGTCCGGGGGCAGTCAGCCCCAGCATTTT; CDR3: CASSLSGGSQPQHF
J: TRBJ1-1; D: -; size: once; length: 13; V: TRBV19; DNA: TGTGCCAGTATGGCGGATGCGGGCACTGAAGCTTTCTTT; CDR3: CASMADAGTEAFF
J: TRBJ1-1; D: -; size: -; length: 15; V: TRBV28; DNA: TGTGCCAGCAGTTCCTCTATTTCGATGAACACTGAAGCTTTCTTT; CDR3: CASSSSISMNTEAFF
J: TRBJ2-7; D: -; size: -; length: 13; V: TRBV29-1; DNA: TGCAGCGCCACTAGCAGGAGACCCCACGAGCAGTACTTC; CDR3: CSATSRRPHEQYF
J: TRBJ1-1; D: -; size: once; length: 14; V: TRBV2; DNA: TGTGCCAGCAGGTGGGTCGATACCAACACTGAAGCTTTCTTT; CDR3: CASRWVDTNTEAFF
J: TRBJ2-1; D: TRBD2; size: -; length: 16; V: TRBV29-1; DNA: TGCAGCGTTGAAGATCGCGGGAGGGTCTCCTACAATGAGCAGTTCTTC; CDR3: CSVEDRGRVSYNEQFF
J: TRBJ2-3; D: -; size: -; length: 13; V: TRBV7-3; DNA: TGTGCCAGCACCCCAGGGGGCACAGATACGCAGTATTTT; CDR3: CASTPGGTDTQYF
J: TRBJ2-4; D: -; size: -; length: 15; V: TRBV30; DNA: TGTGCCTGGAGTGTTGGTGCGGTAGCCAAAAACATTCAGTACTTC; CDR3: CAWSVGAVAKNIQYF
J: TRBJ2-1; D: TRBD2; size: few; length: 13; V: TRBV7-3; DNA: TGTGCCAGCAGCTTGGCGGGAGTGGGTGAGCAGTTCTTC; CDR3: CASSLAGVGEQFF
J: TRBJ2-4; D: -; size: -; length: 16; V: TRBV28; DNA: TGTGCCAGCAGTGGCGCAGGGGCAAAAGCCAAAAACATTCAGTACTTC; CDR3: CASSGAGAKAKNIQYF
J: TRBJ2-2; D: TRBD2; size: -; length: 21; V: TRBV4-1; DNA: TGCGCCAGCAGCCTCAACCCAATTAGAGGACTAGCGGGAGGGCCGTCCGGGGAGCTGTTTTTT; CDR3: CASSLNPIRGLAGGPSGELFF
J: TRBJ1-5; D: TRBD1; size: -; length: 15; V: TRBV7-9; DNA: TGTGCCAGCAGCTCGGACAGGGGTTTTTATCAGCCCCAGCATTTT; CDR3: CASSSDRGFYQPQHF
J: TRBJ1-1; D: -; size: -; length: 16; V: TRBV19; DNA: TGTGCCAGTAGTATAGATCAGACAGCATTTAACACTGAAGCTTTCTTT; CDR3: CASSIDQTAFNTEAFF
J: TRBJ2-7; D: -; size: -; length: 12; V: TRBV28; DNA: TGTGCCAGCAGTTCACTTTACTACGAGCAGTACTTC; CDR3: CASSSLYYEQYF
J: TRBJ2-7; D: TRBD2; size: -; length: 14; V: TRBV28; DNA: TGTGCCAGCAGTTTACGGGGGGAAACCTACGAGCAGTACTTC; CDR3: CASSLRGETYEQYF
J: TRBJ2-7; D: TRBD2; size: few; length: 13; V: TRBV30; DNA: TGTGCCTGCGGGGGACTAGCGGGAGGGCCGATGTACTTC; CDR3: CACGGLAGGPMYF
J: TRBJ2-1; D: -; size: -; length: 16; V: TRBV5-4; DNA: TGTGCCAGCAGCTTTCAAAGCCGAAATCAGTACAATGAGCAGTTCTTC; CDR3: CASSFQSRNQYNEQFF
J: TRBJ1-6; D: -; size: -; length: 15; V: TRBV18; DNA: TGTGCCAGCTCACTGGTCCGGGACAATAATTCACCCCTCCACTTT; CDR3: CASSLVRDNNSPLHF
J: TRBJ1-1; D: TRBD1; size: -; length: 14; V: TRBV6-6; DNA: TGTGCCAGCAGACAGGGGCGGTCGGGCACTGAAGCTTTCTTT; CDR3: CASRQGRSGTEAFF
J: TRBJ2-3; D: TRBD2; size: -; length: 16; V: TRBV6-1; DNA: TGTGCCAGCAGGGAACCGGGACTAGCGAGCACAGATACGCAGTATTTT; CDR3: CASREPGLASTDTQYF
J: TRBJ1-2; D: TRBD1; size: -; length: 13; V: TRBV7-9; DNA: TGTGCCAGCAGAGAGGGACAGGGAGACGGCTACACCTTC; CDR3: CASREGQGDGYTF
J: TRBJ1-2; D: TRBD1; size: -; length: 15; V: TRBV19; DNA: TGTGCCAGTAGTATCCAACAGGGGACGAACTATGGCTACACCTTC; CDR3: CASSIQQGTNYGYTF
J: TRBJ2-5; D: -; size: -; length: 18; V: TRBV5-4; DNA: TGTGCCAGCAGCTTGGCGAAAATGTCTCCCCGAGGCATAGGGACCCAGTACTTC; CDR3: CASSLAKMSPRGIGTQYF
J: TRBJ1-4; D: -; size: -; length: 13; V: TRBV15; DNA: TGTGCCTCAGCAGGGTCTTCTTATGAAAAACTGTTTTTT; CDR3: CASAGSSYEKLFF
J: TRBJ1-2; D: TRBD1; size: -; length: 14; V: TRBV7-9; DNA: TGTGCCAGCAGCTTGGACAGGGGAAACTATGGCTACACCTTC; CDR3: CASSLDRGNYGYTF